Shown below are 32 T cell receptor beta chains from a single sample sequenced in a study of CD8 T cells in ankylosing spondylitis. TCRdb used MiXCR to reprocess the 5' RACE reads, holding one entry per CDR3 protein. The sample consists of around 150,000 distinct CDR3 sequences, 11% of them appearing once. The source material was blood, either unsorted or a sorted T cell fraction (not recorded which). The receptor set was obtained from a male donor with ankylosing spondylitis or in good health (not recorded which).

This clonotype was seen ten or more times. This chain joins TRBV9 and TRBJ1-4, with a tentative D call TRBD1 (5 bases). The CDR3 runs 15 residues. Germline V gives CDR1 SGDLS, CDR2 YYNGEE. V lost 3 bases and J lost 2, with 11 bases in between. CDR3 region: CASSASGRTNEKLFF. CDR3 in DNA: TGTGCCAGCAGCGCCTCAGGGAGGACTAATGAAAAACTGTTTTTT.

This clonotype was recorded many times. V is TRBV12-3 or TRBV12-4 and J is TRBJ1-2; weak D call: TRBD1 (6 bases). The CDR3 runs 13 residues. Trimming pared 7 bases from V and 8 bases from J, leaving 17 bases between. The CDR3 DNA is TGTGCCAGCAACTCAGACAGGTCGAGCGGCTACACCTTC. Amino acid sequence: CASNSDRSSGYTF.

The chain recombines TRBV11-3 with TRBJ2-7; D tentatively fits TRBD1 or TRBD2 (5 bases each). Germline-derived CDR1 and CDR2 are SGHNT and YENEEA. This CDR3 spans 15 amino acids. Deletions cut 8 bases from V and 7 bases from J, with 24 bases between. The CDR3 spells CASSDPGRPIEEQYF. The CDR3 DNA reads TGTGCCAGCTCCGACCCGGGACGGCCCATAGAGGAGCAGTACTTC.

This clonotype was picked up many times. This chain joins TRBV4-2 and TRBJ2-3; 8 bases are a match to TRBD2. Looked up from germline, CDR1 is LGHNA and CDR2 is YNFKEQ. The V segment lost 0 bases and the J segment 2 bases; nucleotides outside the gene matches: 4. The CDR3 loop spans 16 amino acids. The CDR3 protein is CASSQEASGYTDTQYF. The CDR3 DNA follows: TGTGCCAGCAGCCAAGAGGCTAGCGGGTACACAGATACGCAGTATTTT.

This clonotype was detected ten times or more. The rearrangement uses TRBV6-5 and TRBJ1-5; a possible D gene is TRBD1 (5 bases). Between the trimmed V and J ends, which lost 2 bases and 2 bases, there was a span of 16 bases. Germline V gives CDR1 MNHEY, CDR2 SVGAGI. This CDR3 is 17 amino acids long. The CDR3 DNA reads as TGTGCCAGCAGTTACATTTCTGGGGGTTCTCGCAATCAGCCCCAGCATTTT. This encodes CASSYISGGSRNQPQHF.

This clonotype was seen at least ten times. The chain joins TRBV21-1 to TRBJ2-2; the table calls TRBD1, which could not be checked here. TRBV21-1 is shown as a pseudogene. This CDR3 is built from 19 residues. CDR3 amino acids: CASSPRETGGGVGTGELFF. As DNA, the CDR3 is TGTGCCAGCAGCCCCCGTGAGACAGGGGGCGGTGTGGGCACCGGGGAGCTGTTTTTT.

This clonotype was observed many times. The V gene is TRBV4-3, the J gene TRBJ2-1, with 7 bases lining up with TRBD2. V shed 4 bases, J shed 7 bases, and the junction held 10 bases outside the gene matches. The CDR3 is made up of 15 amino acids. Germline CDR1 and CDR2: LGHNA and YSLEER. The CDR3 here is CASSLTSSGFNEQFF. In nucleotides, the CDR3 is TGCGCCAGCAGCCTGACAAGTAGCGGGTTTAATGAGCAGTTCTTC.

The chain employs TRBV20-1 and TRBJ2-6, with TRBD1 identical over 8 bases. Looked up from germline, CDR1 is DFQATT and CDR2 is SNEGSKA (reference sequence). With V trimmed by 6 bases and J by 2 bases, 12 bases remained unmatched. This CDR3 comprises 17 residues. CDR3 in DNA: TGCAGTGCCCCCCTATGGCAGGGGGCGCCTGGGGCCAACGTCCTGACTTTC. Translation: CSAPLWQGAPGANVLTF.

This clonotype was counted many times. V gene TRBV12-3 or TRBV12-4 combines with J gene TRBJ1-6; TRBD1 aligns across 7 bases. Trimming cost V 3 bases and J 3 bases; bases outside gene matches: 8. The CDR3 has 17 residues. This chain's CDR3 is CASSFLGQADYNSPLHF. CDR3 coding DNA: TGTGCCAGCAGTTTCCTCGGACAGGCAGACTATAATTCACCCCTCCACTTT.

This clonotype appeared many times. This chain's CDR3 is CATSRDRASEAFF. For the CDR3, the DNA is TGTGCCACCAGCAGGGATCGGGCGTCGGAAGCTTTCTTT. The chain employs TRBV15 and TRBJ1-1; no reliable D call. This CDR3 spans 13 amino acids. Looked up from germline, CDR1 is LNHNV and CDR2 is YYDKDF (reference sequence). V lost 3 bases and J 8 bases, leaving 13 bases between the germline ends. The whole variable domain, filled in from reference TRBV15 and TRBJ1-1, reads DAMVIQNPRYQVTQFGKPVTLSCSQTLNHNVMYWYQQKSSQAPKLLFHYYDKDFNNEADTPDNFQSRRPNTSFCFLDIRSPGLGDTAMYLCATSRDRASEAFFGQGTRLTVV.

The chain employs TRBV20-1 and TRBJ2-5; either TRBD1 or TRBD2 may fit D (5 bases each). The CDR3 sequence is 15 residues long. The V gene lost 5 bases and the J gene lost 3 bases, with 19 bases spanning the gap. Germline CDR1 reads DFQATT; CDR2 reads SNEGSKA (reference sequence). CDR3 region: CSAHPGRQGEETQYF. The CDR3 region has the DNA TGCAGTGCTCATCCGGGACGCCAAGGGGAAGAGACCCAGTACTTC.

V is TRBV11-2 and J is TRBJ1-2, with a tentative D call TRBD1 (6 bases). The CDR3 has 14 amino acids. Per the germline V gene, CDR1 is SGHAT and CDR2 is FQNNGV. The V gene lost 5 bases and the J gene lost 5 bases, with 15 bases spanning the gap. The CDR3 DNA follows: TGTGCCAGCAGCCAAGGGGGACTTGGATATGGCTACACCTTC. Translation: CASSQGGLGYGYTF.

The chain employs TRBV7-2 and TRBJ1-1; maybe TRBD1 (5 bases). The V end lost 7 bases, the J end lost 1 base, and 10 bases lay between the germline ends. Germline-derived CDR1 and CDR2 are SGHTA and FQGNSA. This CDR3 has 13 residues. CDR3 DNA: TGTGCCAGCATCCGACAGAAGAACACTGAAGCTTTCTTT. Translation: CASIRQKNTEAFF. Using reference TRBV7-2 and TRBJ1-1 for the parts outside the CDR3, the full variable domain is GAGVSQSPSNKVTEKGKDVELRCDPISGHTALYWYRQSLGQGLEFLIYFQGNSAPDKSGLPSDRFSAERTGGSVSTLTIQRTQQEDSAVYLCASIRQKNTEAFFGQGTRLTVV.

The chain combines TRBV11-2 with TRBJ1-2; 8 nucleotides line up with TRBD1. Unmatched junction bases numbered 13, after V lost 5 bases and J lost 8 bases. The CDR3 runs 15 residues. Looked up from germline, CDR1 is SGHAT and CDR2 is FQNNGV. The CDR3 region is CASSPKGATGVGYTF. The CDR3 DNA is TGTGCCAGCAGCCCAAAGGGGGCGACAGGGGTCGGCTACACCTTC.

The chain links TRBV5-1 to TRBJ1-1; 7 bases map to TRBD1. The CDR3 spans 13 residues. The V segment lost 3 bases and the J segment 6 bases; nucleotides outside the gene matches: 5. The germline V gene has CDR1 SGHRS and CDR2 YFSETQ. CDR3 sequence reads: CASSSNTGAEAFF. As DNA, the CDR3 is TGCGCCAGCAGCTCAAACACAGGGGCTGAAGCTTTCTTT.

The chain recombines TRBV27 with TRBJ1-5; D ambiguous. V lost 5 bases and J lost 7, with 24 bases in between. The CDR3 is 17 residues long. CDR1 is MNHEY, CDR2 SMNVEV, per germline (reference sequence). CDR3 DNA sequence: TGTGCCAGCAGTCCACGTTTCATCGGGGAACTTATGCAGCCCCAGCATTTT. Protein sequence: CASSPRFIGELMQPQHF.

This clonotype was counted ten times or more. V gene TRBV28 combines with J gene TRBJ2-2, with D tentatively TRBD2 (5 bases). Germline CDR1 is MDHEN and CDR2 is SYDVKM. The CDR3 is made up of 15 amino acids. V lost 7 bases and J lost 5, with 17 bases in between. CDR3 loop: CASTRGGGLTGELFF. DNA of the CDR3: TGTGCCAGCACCCGAGGCGGCGGGTTGACCGGGGAGCTGTTTTTT.

This clonotype was observed many times. The chain carries TRBV6-2 or TRBV6-3 and TRBJ2-1, with TRBD2 as a possible D gene (7 bases). Trimming left V 6 bases short and J 6 bases short, with 21 bases between. The CDR3 contains 16 residues. Germline V gene lookup returns CDR1 MNHEY and CDR2 SVGEGT. The DNA for the CDR3 is TGTGCCAGCAGCCCCTTCCGGGGGGCTCTAGGCAATGAGCAGTTCTTC. This translates into CASSPFRGALGNEQFF.

This clonotype was observed a few times. The rearrangement joins TRBV29-1 to TRBJ2-7; 7 nucleotides align to TRBD1. The CDR3 is 13 amino acids. Looked up from germline, CDR1 is SQVTM and CDR2 is ANQGSEA. The junction had 4 bases not matched to a gene; V was cut back by 4 bases and J by 1 base. The CDR3 sequence is CSVGQGDSYEQYF. The CDR3 nucleotides are TGCAGCGTTGGACAGGGAGATTCCTACGAGCAGTACTTC.

The chain employs TRBV27 and TRBJ1-1; a possible D gene is TRBD1 (5 bases). V was clipped by 4 bases and J by 1 base, with 10 bases between them. CDR1 is MNHEY and CDR2 is SMNVEV in the germline V gene (reference sequence). This CDR3 has 14 amino acids. The CDR3 DNA is TGTGCCAGCAGTTCTTCCAGGGAGAACACTGAAGCTTTCTTT. This sequence encodes CASSSSRENTEAFF.

This clonotype was seen many times. V usage is TRBV28 and J usage is TRBJ2-7; 8 bases are a match to TRBD2. The length of the CDR3 is 14 residues. From germline, CDR1 is MDHEN and CDR2 SYDVKM. V was pared by 3 bases and J by 4 bases, with 5 bases of the junction left unmatched. The CDR3 nucleotides are TGTGCCAGCAGTTTCGGGGGGGCTGGTTACGAGCAGTACTTC. Amino acids: CASSFGGAGYEQYF.

Ten or more counts support this clonotype. As DNA, the CDR3 is TGTGCCAGCAGCCCGGCGGGTAACTCCTACAATGAGCAGTTCTTC. It is translated as CASSPAGNSYNEQFF. V is TRBV12-3 or TRBV12-4 and J is TRBJ2-1, with D perhaps TRBD2 (5 bases). Between the trimmed V and J ends, which lost 6 bases and 0 bases, there was a span of 12 bases. There are 15 residues in the CDR3.

This clonotype was counted many times. The CDR3 loop reads CASSLAGGVTEAFF. For the CDR3, the DNA is TGCGCCAGCAGCTTGGCCGGCGGGGTGACTGAAGCTTTCTTT. This chain joins TRBV5-1 and TRBJ1-1; D gene ambiguous. The ends were cut back, 0 bases at V and 5 bases at J, with 11 bases in the middle. CDR3 size: 14 residues. The germline gives CDR1 SGHRS, CDR2 YFSETQ. The full variable domain, rest sourced from reference TRBV5-1 and TRBJ1-1, is KAGVTQTPRYLIKTRGQQVTLSCSPISGHRSVSWYQQTPGQGLQFLFEYFSETQRNKGNFPGRFSGRQFSNSRSEMNVSTLELGDSALYLCASSLAGGVTEAFFGQGTRLTVV.

The rearrangement links TRBV9 to TRBJ2-1, with D unresolved. V dropped 0 bases and J dropped 10 bases, with 11 bases sitting between them. This CDR3 spans 13 amino acids. From germline, CDR1 is SGDLS and CDR2 YYNGEE. CDR3 sequence reads: CASSVGATAEQFF. DNA for the CDR3: TGTGCCAGCAGCGTAGGAGCAACGGCCGAGCAGTTCTTC.

The chain carries TRBV5-1 and TRBJ1-4, with 7 bases identical to TRBD1. J lost 5 bases, V lost 4 bases, and 5 bases had no gene match. Germline V CDR1 and CDR2: SGHRS, YFSETQ. The CDR3 extends over 14 amino acids. The CDR3: CASSTGTANEKLFF. The DNA for the CDR3 is TGCGCCAGCAGCACGGGGACAGCAAATGAAAAACTGTTTTTT.

This clonotype was seen only once. Being one base from a much bigger clone, this may be a read error. The rearrangement joins TRBV20-1 to TRBJ1-5; TRBD1 agrees at 7 bases. The CDR3 sequence is 13 residues long. CDR1 is DFQATT, CDR2 SNEGSKA, per germline (reference sequence). In nucleotides, the CDR3 is TGCGGTGCTAGGCAGACAGGGAATCAGCCCCAGCATTTT. It specifies CGARQTGNQPQHF.

This clonotype was seen ten or more times. The rearrangement links TRBV4-2 to TRBJ2-1, with TRBD2 identical over 8 bases. V lost 4 bases and J lost 10; bases outside the gene matches: 6. The V gene's germline CDR1 is LGHNA and CDR2 YNFKEQ. CDR3 size: 13 residues. CDR3 coding DNA: TGTGCCAGCAGCCCCTCAGCGGGAGACGAGCAGTTCTTC. Amino acids: CASSPSAGDEQFF.

This clonotype was counted at least ten times. The CDR3 sequence is CASSARAGQGSTEAFF. The CDR3 DNA follows: TGCGCCAGCAGCGCCCGGGCCGGACAGGGGAGCACTGAAGCTTTCTTT. The chain recombines TRBV5-1 with TRBJ1-1, with 9 bases identical to TRBD1. This CDR3 has 16 amino acids. Trimming cost V 4 bases and J 4 bases; bases outside gene matches: 11. Germline V lookup: CDR1 SGHRS, CDR2 YFSETQ.

The V gene is TRBV9, the J gene TRBJ2-7, with 8 bases aligning to TRBD2. The V segment lost 0 bases and the J segment 7 bases; nucleotides outside the gene matches: 15. CDR1 is SGDLS and CDR2 is YYNGEE in the germline V gene. This CDR3 contains 17 residues. The CDR3 sequence is CASSVGAGALTPGEQYF. The DNA of the CDR3 is TGTGCCAGCAGCGTAGGAGCGGGGGCTCTCACACCGGGGGAGCAGTACTTC.

The chain uses TRBV7-2 and TRBJ1-2; tentatively, D is TRBD1 (5 bases). The germline V and J ends were trimmed by 1 base and 6 bases, with 18 bases remaining between them. The CDR3 runs to 16 residues. Germline loops: CDR1 SGHTA, CDR2 FQGNSA. CDR3 in DNA: TGTGCCAGCAGCTTAGATTCAGCAGGGATGCATAATGGCTACACCTTC. Its translation: CASSLDSAGMHNGYTF.

The sample holds many counts of this clonotype. This chain uses TRBV3-1 with TRBJ2-1; D not resolved. Germline CDR1 LGHDT, CDR2 YNNKEL (reference sequence). CDR3 length equals 15 residues. V was pared by 1 base and J by 4 bases, with 11 bases between. In DNA form, the CDR3 reads TGTGCCAGCAGCCAAGCCGGCAGTCTATACAATGAGCAGTTCTTC. This sequence encodes CASSQAGSLYNEQFF.

The J gene is TRBJ1-2, the V gene TRBV7-2; no clear D gene. The CDR3 totals 14 residues. Germline CDR1 and CDR2: SGHTA and FQGNSA. With 3 bases removed from V and 1 base from J, the gap between germline ends came to 9 bases. CDR3 coding DNA: TGTGCCAGCAGCTTGGACGGATTTAACTATGGCTACACCTTC. Translated, it gives CASSLDGFNYGYTF. Supplemented by reference TRBV7-2 and TRBJ1-2, the full variable domain reads GAGVSQSPSNKVTEKGKDVELRCDPISGHTALYWYRQSLGQGLEFLIYFQGNSAPDKSGLPSDRFSAERTGGSVSTLTIQRTQQEDSAVYLCASSLDGFNYGYTFGSGTRLTVV.